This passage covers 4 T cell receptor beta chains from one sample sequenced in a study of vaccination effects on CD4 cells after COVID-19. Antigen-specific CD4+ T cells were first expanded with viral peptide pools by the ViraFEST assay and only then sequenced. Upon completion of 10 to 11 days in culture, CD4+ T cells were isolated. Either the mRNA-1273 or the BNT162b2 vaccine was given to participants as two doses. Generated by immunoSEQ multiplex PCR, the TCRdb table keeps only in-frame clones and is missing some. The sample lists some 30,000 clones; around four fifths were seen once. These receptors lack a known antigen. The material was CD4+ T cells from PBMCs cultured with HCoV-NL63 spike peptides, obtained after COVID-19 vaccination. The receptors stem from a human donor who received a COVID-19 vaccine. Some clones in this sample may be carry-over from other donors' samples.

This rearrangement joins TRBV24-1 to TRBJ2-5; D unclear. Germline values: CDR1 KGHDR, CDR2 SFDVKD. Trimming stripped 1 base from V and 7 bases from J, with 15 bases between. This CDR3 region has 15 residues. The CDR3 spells CATSDFQDGLGTQYF. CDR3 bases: TGTGCCACCAGTGATTTCCAGGACGGTCTGGGGACCCAGTACTTC.

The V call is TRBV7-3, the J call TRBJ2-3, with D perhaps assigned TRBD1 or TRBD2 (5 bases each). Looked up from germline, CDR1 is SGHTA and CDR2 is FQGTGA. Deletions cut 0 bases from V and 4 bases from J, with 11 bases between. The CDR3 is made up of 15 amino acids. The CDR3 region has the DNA TGTGCCAGCAGCTTAACCGGGGCAGTAGCAGATACGCAGTATTTT. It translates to CASSLTGAVADTQYF.

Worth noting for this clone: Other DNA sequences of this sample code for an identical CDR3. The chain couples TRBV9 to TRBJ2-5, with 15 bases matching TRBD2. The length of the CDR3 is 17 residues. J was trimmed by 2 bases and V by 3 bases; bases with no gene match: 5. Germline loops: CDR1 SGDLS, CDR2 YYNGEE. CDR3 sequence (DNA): TGTGCCAGCAGCGCCGGGACTAGCGGGGGGCTACAAGAGACCCAGTACTTC. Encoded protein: CASSAGTSGGLQETQYF.

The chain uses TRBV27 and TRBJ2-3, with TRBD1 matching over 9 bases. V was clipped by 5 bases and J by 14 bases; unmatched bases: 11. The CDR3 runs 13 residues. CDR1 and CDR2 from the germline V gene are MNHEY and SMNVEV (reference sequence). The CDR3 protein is CASSPLDRGSMYF. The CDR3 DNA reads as TGTGCCAGCAGTCCCCTCGACAGGGGGTCGATGTATTTT.